This T cell receptor beta chain was profiled in a study of OX40 agonist ivuxolimab in advanced cancers. Profiled with immunoSEQ multiplex PCR; TCRdb holds only in-frame clones, not every one. The sample holds about 59,000 clones, over 75% seen once. The study, taken as a whole, reports: The expanded peripheral T cells' antigen specificity was not determined.

Comment on this clone: Its antigen is undetermined.

Germline V gene sequence: CDR1 LNHDA, CDR2 SQIVND (reference sequence). This CDR3 has 14 residues. J lost 7 bases, V lost 6 bases, and 6 bases had no gene match. Autoimmune disease history or systemic immunosuppression excluded patients. This TCR derives from an adult with an advanced solid tumor such as melanoma, head and neck, liver or kidney cancer. The J gene is TRBJ1-2, the V gene TRBV19; 12 nucleotides agree with TRBD1. The sample consisted of CD4+ or CD8+ T cells sorted from blood, taken in a trial of the OX40 agonist ivuxolimab. CDR3 loop: CASRNRDRGLGYTF. The CDR3 DNA reads TGTGCCAGTAGAAACAGGGACAGGGGGCTTGGCTACACCTTC. Full variable domain (missing parts from reference TRBV19 and TRBJ1-2): DGGITQSPKYLFRKEGQNVTLSCEQNLNHDAMYWYRQDPGQGLRLIYYSQIVNDFQKGDIAEGYSVSREKKESFPLTVTSAQKNPTAFYLCASRNRDRGLGYTFGSGTRLTVV.